This T cell receptor beta chain was captured by sequencing in a study of vaccination and CD4 T cells after COVID-19. This clonotype was seen a few times. The antigen is not known. Cultured CD4+ T cell DNA was sequenced using the Oncomine TCR Beta short-read assay. Via MiXCR, TCRdb re-called the PCR reads, giving one row per CDR3 protein. Of approximately 9,400 distinct CDR3 sequences detected, about 77% appear once; the ten largest clones hold around 10%. The sample's treatment: approximately nine-day PBMC culture with coronavirus spike peptide pools or control peptides (ViraFEST assay). V was cut by 2 bases and J by 7 bases, with 6 bases left in between. CDR3 length: 12 residues. Germline V gene data show CDR1 as DFQATT and CDR2 as SNEGSKA (reference sequence).

Sequencing input: CD4+ T cells from blood, cultured in vitro. This TCR came from a human donor who had recovered from COVID-19. J is TRBJ1-6 and V is TRBV20-1, with no clear D. In nucleotides, the CDR3 is TGCAGTGCTAGACCCTGGAATTCACCCCTCCACTTT. Amino acid sequence: CSARPWNSPLHF.